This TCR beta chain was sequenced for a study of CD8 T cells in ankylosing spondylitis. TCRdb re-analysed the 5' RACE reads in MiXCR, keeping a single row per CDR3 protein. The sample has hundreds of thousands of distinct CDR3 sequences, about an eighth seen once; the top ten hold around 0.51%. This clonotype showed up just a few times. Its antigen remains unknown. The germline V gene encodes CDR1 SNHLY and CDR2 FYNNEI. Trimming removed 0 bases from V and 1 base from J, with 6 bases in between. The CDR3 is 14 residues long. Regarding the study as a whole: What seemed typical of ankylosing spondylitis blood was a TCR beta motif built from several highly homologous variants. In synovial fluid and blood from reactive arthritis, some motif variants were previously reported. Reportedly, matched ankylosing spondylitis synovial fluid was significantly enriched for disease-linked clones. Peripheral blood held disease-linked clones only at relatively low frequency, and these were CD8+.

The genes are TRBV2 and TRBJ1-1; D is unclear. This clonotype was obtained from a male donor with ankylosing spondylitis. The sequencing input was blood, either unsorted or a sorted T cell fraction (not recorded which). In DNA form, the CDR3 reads TGTGCCAGCAGTGAAGCGCTTCAGAACACTGAAGCTTTCTTT. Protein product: CASSEALQNTEAFF.